What follows describes a single T cell receptor (beta chain). CDR3 length: 11 amino acids. V gave up 8 bases and J gave up 3 bases, with 4 bases separating them. The germline V gene encodes CDR1 KGHSH and CDR2 LQKENI. Assay: immunoSEQ multiplex PCR; the TCRdb copy retains only in-frame clones and omits some. Of about 54,000 clones listed, 70% to 90% are singletons. The data were taken from a study of OX40 agonist ivuxolimab in advanced cancers. V usage is TRBV18 and J usage is TRBJ2-2, with D unclear. This clonotype was sampled from an adult with an advanced solid tumor such as melanoma, head and neck, liver or kidney cancer. Source: CD4+ or CD8+ T cells sorted from blood, taken in a trial of the OX40 agonist ivuxolimab. CDR3 coding DNA: TGTGCCAGCCAAGACACCGGGGAGCTGTTTTTT. Residues: CASQDTGELFF. The full variable domain, with the rest looked up from reference TRBV18 and TRBJ2-2, is NAGVMQNPRHLVRRRGQEARLRCSPMKGHSHVYWYRQLPEEGLKFMVYLQKENIIDESGMPKERFSAEFPKEGPSILRIQQVVRGDSAAYFCASQDTGELFFGEGSRLTVL.